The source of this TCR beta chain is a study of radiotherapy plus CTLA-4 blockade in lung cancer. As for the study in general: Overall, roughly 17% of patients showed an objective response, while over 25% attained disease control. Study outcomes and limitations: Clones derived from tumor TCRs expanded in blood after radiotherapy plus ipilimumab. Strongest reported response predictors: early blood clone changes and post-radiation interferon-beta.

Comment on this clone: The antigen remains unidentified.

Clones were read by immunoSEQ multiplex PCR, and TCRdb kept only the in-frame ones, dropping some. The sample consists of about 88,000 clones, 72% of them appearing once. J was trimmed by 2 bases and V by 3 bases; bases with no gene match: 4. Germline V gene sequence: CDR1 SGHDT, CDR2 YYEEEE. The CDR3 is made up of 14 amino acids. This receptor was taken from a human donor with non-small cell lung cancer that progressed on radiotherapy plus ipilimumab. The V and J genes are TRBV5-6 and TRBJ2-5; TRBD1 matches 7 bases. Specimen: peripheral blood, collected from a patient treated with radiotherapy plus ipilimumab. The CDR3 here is CASSSGQSQETQYF. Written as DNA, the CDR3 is TGTGCCAGCAGCTCGGGACAGTCGCAAGAGACCCAGTACTTC. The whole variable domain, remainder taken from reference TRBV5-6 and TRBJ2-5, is DAGVTQSPTHLIKTRGQQVTLRCSPKSGHDTVSWYQQALGQGPQFIFQYYEEEERQRGNFPDRFSGHQFPNYSSELNVNALLLGDSALYLCASSSGQSQETQYFGPGTRLLVL.